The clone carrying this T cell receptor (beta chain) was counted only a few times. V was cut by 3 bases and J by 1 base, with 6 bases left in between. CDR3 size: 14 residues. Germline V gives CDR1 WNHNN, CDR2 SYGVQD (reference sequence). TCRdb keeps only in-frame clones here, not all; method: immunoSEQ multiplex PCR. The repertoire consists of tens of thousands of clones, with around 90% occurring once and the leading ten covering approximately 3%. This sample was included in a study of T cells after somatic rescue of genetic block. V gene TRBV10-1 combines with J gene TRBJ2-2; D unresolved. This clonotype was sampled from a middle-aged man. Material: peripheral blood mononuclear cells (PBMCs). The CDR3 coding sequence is TGCGCCAGCAGTGATCTGGAGAACACCGGGGAGCTGTTTTTT. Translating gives CASSDLENTGELFF.